Presented here are 25 T cell receptor beta chains from one specimen sequenced in a study of OX40 agonist ivuxolimab in advanced cancers. Libraries were prepared by immunoSEQ multiplex PCR; TCRdb keeps only in-frame clonotypes and omits some of them. The table lists 100,000 to 150,000 clones, approximately 92% of them singletons. The material sequenced was CD4+ or CD8+ T cells sorted from blood, taken in a trial of the OX40 agonist ivuxolimab. The receptors come from an adult with an advanced solid tumor such as melanoma, head and neck, liver or kidney cancer.

This chain links TRBV7-9 with TRBJ2-3; a possible D gene is TRBD2 (5 bases). There are 16 residues in the CDR3. V lost 1 base and J 0 bases, leaving 11 bases between the germline ends. Germline CDR1 and CDR2: SEHNR and FQNEAQ (reference sequence). CDR3 loop: CASSLGFGVSTDTQYF. The CDR3 DNA is TGTGCCAGCAGCTTAGGGTTCGGGGTGAGCACAGATACGCAGTATTTT.

V is TRBV5-5 and J is TRBJ2-1; D assignment may be TRBD1 or TRBD2 (5 bases each). There are 15 residues in the CDR3. With 0 bases removed from V and 2 bases from J, the gap between germline ends came to 9 bases. Germline V gives CDR1 SGHKS, CDR2 YYEKEE (reference sequence). CDR3 nucleotide sequence: TGTGCCAGCAGCTTGGGAGGGGACCCCTACAATGAGCAGTTCTTC. It is translated as CASSLGGDPYNEQFF.

This clone appeared a single time. V usage is TRBV10-3 and J usage is TRBJ2-7, with TRBD1 matching over 11 bases. CDR3 length: 17 residues. Germline-derived CDR1 and CDR2 are ENHRY and SYGVKD. V was clipped by 0 bases and J by 4 bases; unmatched bases: 8. CDR3 in amino acids: CAISESGTGGGSYEQYF. The CDR3 bases are TGTGCCATCAGTGAGTCAGGGACAGGGGGGGGATCGTACGAGCAGTACTTC.

The CDR3 region is CASRSLPGELFF. The CDR3, as DNA: TGTGCCAGCAGATCGCTCCCGGGGGAGCTGTTTTTT. The rearrangement joins TRBV2 to TRBJ2-2; no clear D gene. The V gene's germline CDR1 is SNHLY and CDR2 FYNNEI. CDR3 length equals 12 residues. V was pared by 6 bases and J by 8 bases, with 10 bases between.

The chain carries TRBV19 and TRBJ2-4, with 14 bases aligning to TRBD2. The germline gives CDR1 LNHDA, CDR2 SQIVND (reference sequence). The CDR3 has 16 amino acids. The ends lost 3 bases at V and 7 bases at J; junction bases unmatched: 5. The CDR3, as DNA: TGTGCCAGTAGTATGACTAGCGGGGGGGCCGCTAACATTCAGTACTTC. Translated: CASSMTSGGAANIQYF.

The rearrangement links TRBV12-5 to TRBJ2-1; 7 positions match TRBD1. The ends lost 0 bases at V and 4 bases at J; junction bases unmatched: 9. The CDR3 spans 17 residues. Germline CDR1 and CDR2: LGHNT and FRNRAP. The CDR3 DNA follows: TGTGCTAGTGGTTTGGTATCGGTAGGGGGCCAGTACAATGAGCAGTTCTTC. It yields the protein CASGLVSVGGQYNEQFF. The entire variable domain, with the rest obtained from reference TRBV12-5 and TRBJ2-1, is as follows: DARVTQTPRHKVTEMGQEVTMRCQPILGHNTVFWYRQTMMQGLELLAYFRNRAPLDDSGMPKDRFSAEMPDATLATLKIQPSEPRDSAVYFCASGLVSVGGQYNEQFFGPGTRLTVL.

The rearrangement links TRBV5-1 to TRBJ2-3; 12 bases are a match to TRBD2. CDR1 is SGHRS and CDR2 is YFSETQ in the germline V gene. V lost 1 base, J lost 0 bases, and 6 bases stayed unmatched. There are 18 residues in the CDR3. CDR3 sequence reads: CASSLSLAGGPSTDTQYF. CDR3 in DNA: TGCGCCAGCAGCTTGAGCCTAGCGGGGGGGCCGAGCACAGATACGCAGTATTTT.

CDR3 loop: CASSAARSGNTIYF. The DNA for the CDR3 is TGCGCCAGCAGCGCGGCCCGCTCTGGAAACACCATATATTTT. The chain links TRBV4-3 to TRBJ1-3; D not resolved. The CDR3 is made up of 14 amino acids. V was clipped by 5 bases and J by 0 bases, with 8 bases between them. CDR1 is LGHNA, CDR2 YSLEER, per germline.

This sequence joins TRBV18 and TRBJ2-5; 9 positions match TRBD1. Germline CDR1 is KGHSH and CDR2 is LQKENI. The junction had 3 bases not matched to a gene; V was cut back by 3 bases and J by 1 base. The CDR3 is 15 amino acids. CDR3 DNA: TGTGCCAGCTCACCCGGGACAGGGTCCCAAGAGACCCAGTACTTC. It encodes CASSPGTGSQETQYF.

The rearrangement joins TRBV28 to TRBJ2-5; 9 nucleotides agree with TRBD1. CDR1 is MDHEN, CDR2 SYDVKM, per germline. V trimming: 4 bases; J trimming: 5 bases; junction bases outside the gene matches: 8. The CDR3 runs to 15 residues. The CDR3 DNA reads as TGTGCCAGCAGTTCACTTCTGGGGACAGGGGAGACCCAGTACTTC. The encoded protein is CASSSLLGTGETQYF.

This rearrangement joins TRBV18 to TRBJ2-1; D remains ambiguous. This CDR3 has 15 amino acids. In germline, CDR1 is KGHSH, CDR2 LQKENI. The V gene lost 3 bases and the J gene lost 6 bases, with 15 bases spanning the gap. The CDR3 loop is CASSPTGPPLNEQFF. DNA of the CDR3: TGTGCCAGCTCACCGACTGGTCCCCCCCTCAATGAGCAGTTCTTC.

This clone appeared once. V is TRBV29-1 and J is TRBJ2-2, with D unresolved. The CDR3 consists of 15 residues. V was pared by 3 bases and J by 4 bases, with 15 bases between. Germline lookup yields CDR1 SQVTM and CDR2 ANQGSEA. The CDR3 DNA follows: TGCAGCGTTGACGGTGGCCTGCGAGGCACCGGGGAGCTGTTTTTT. Its translation: CSVDGGLRGTGELFF.

The chain recombines TRBV18 with TRBJ2-2, with D possibly being TRBD2 (5 bases). Trimming removed 3 bases at V and 0 bases at J, with 8 bases between. The CDR3 totals 15 residues. Looked up from germline, CDR1 is KGHSH and CDR2 is LQKENI. The CDR3 loop reads CASSPRETNTGELFF. In DNA form, the CDR3 reads TGTGCCAGCTCACCCCGGGAAACGAACACCGGGGAGCTGTTTTTT.

This CDR3 reads CASSVGGKTEAFF. The CDR3 DNA reads as TGTGCCAGCAGCGTAGGTGGAAAGACTGAAGCTTTCTTT. The chain recombines TRBV9 with TRBJ1-1; D is undetermined. Per germline, CDR1 SGDLS and CDR2 YYNGEE. The CDR3 has 13 amino acids. Trimming left V 0 bases short and J 5 bases short, with 8 bases between.

The chain carries TRBV18 and TRBJ1-5; 8 nucleotides agree with TRBD1. The CDR3 extends over 15 amino acids. V lost 5 bases, J lost 1 base, and 4 bases stayed unmatched. Germline values: CDR1 KGHSH, CDR2 LQKENI. The CDR3 spells CASSAGQGSNQPQHF. The DNA of the CDR3 is TGTGCCAGCTCAGCCGGACAGGGAAGCAATCAGCCCCAGCATTTT.

This clone has a single count. CDR3 region: CASSSDRGDTQYF. For the CDR3, the DNA is TGTGCCAGCAGCTCCGACAGGGGGGATACGCAGTATTTT. The J gene is TRBJ2-3, the V gene TRBV7-7; 9 bases agree with TRBD1. This CDR3 is built from 13 residues. V trimming: 4 bases; J trimming: 6 bases; junction bases outside the gene matches: 2. Germline loops: CDR1 SSHAT, CDR2 FNYEAQ (reference sequence).

The CDR3 loop reads CASSLADTQYF. As DNA, the CDR3 is TGCGCCAGCAGCTTGGCAGATACGCAGTATTTT. V gene TRBV5-1 combines with J gene TRBJ2-3; D remains ambiguous. Germline V lookup: CDR1 SGHRS, CDR2 YFSETQ. V shed 0 bases and J shed 4 bases, with 0 bases lying between them. The CDR3 loop spans 11 amino acids.

This clone appeared once. V gene TRBV7-2 combines with J gene TRBJ2-1; no clear D gene. V was cut by 1 base and J by 6 bases, with 7 bases left in between. CDR1 and CDR2 from the germline V gene are SGHTA and FQGNSA. The CDR3 is 13 residues long. CDR3 DNA sequence: TGTGCCAGCAGCTTAGGCGCTGTCAATGAGCAGTTCTTC. Translating gives CASSLGAVNEQFF.

The V call is TRBV7-2, the J call TRBJ1-5, with 7 bases aligning to TRBD1. V was pared by 5 bases and J by 3 bases, with 4 bases of the junction left unmatched. Germline V CDR1 and CDR2: SGHTA, FQGNSA. The CDR3 contains 14 residues. CDR3 amino acids: CASSRDRVNQPQHF. The CDR3 DNA sequence: TGTGCCAGCAGCCGTGACAGGGTCAATCAGCCCCAGCATTTT.

The gene calls are TRBV7-9 and TRBJ1-2; D is perhaps TRBD1 (5 bases). The germline gives CDR1 SEHNR, CDR2 FQNEAQ (reference sequence). V was shortened by 5 bases and J by 1 base, with 11 bases between the two germline ends. The CDR3 sequence is 14 residues long. The CDR3: CASSLGGVNYGYTF. The CDR3 DNA reads as TGTGCCAGCAGCCTGGGGGGAGTTAACTATGGCTACACCTTC.

The J gene is TRBJ2-7, the V gene TRBV6-5, with D maybe TRBD1 (6 bases). V was pared by 6 bases and J by 5 bases, with 17 bases between. This CDR3 is 14 amino acids long. The germline V gene has CDR1 MNHEY and CDR2 SVGAGI. The CDR3 coding sequence is TGTGCCAGCAGCCGCGTGGTTGGGGGCCACGAGCAGTACTTC. This translates into CASSRVVGGHEQYF.

The CDR3 sequence is CASSRQGYGYTF. CDR3 coding DNA: TGTGCCAGCAGCCGACAGGGGTATGGCTACACCTTC. The V call is TRBV7-2, the J call TRBJ1-2; 8 bases are shared with TRBD1. V shed 5 bases, J shed 5 bases, and the junction held 1 base outside the gene matches. CDR1 and CDR2 from the germline V gene are SGHTA and FQGNSA. The CDR3 has 12 residues.

V is TRBV18 and J is TRBJ2-2; D perhaps matches TRBD2 (6 bases). This CDR3 spans 13 amino acids. Trimming removed 3 bases from V and 10 bases from J, with 12 bases in between. CDR1 is KGHSH and CDR2 is LQKENI in the germline V gene. CDR3 sequence: CASSPGGLLELFF. DNA for the CDR3: TGTGCCAGCTCACCCGGGGGATTGCTGGAGCTGTTTTTT.

The rearrangement links TRBV6-5 to TRBJ2-7, with a tentative D call TRBD1 (5 bases). CDR1 and CDR2 from the germline V gene are MNHEY and SVGAGI. V shed 8 bases and J shed 3 bases, with 14 bases lying between them. This CDR3 spans 13 amino acids. The CDR3 region is CASQTTRGYEQYF. In DNA form, the CDR3 reads TGTGCCAGCCAGACGACAAGGGGCTACGAGCAGTACTTC.

The rearrangement uses TRBV5-5 and TRBJ1-2; 12 bases match TRBD1. This CDR3 has 16 amino acids. Germline V gives CDR1 SGHKS, CDR2 YYEKEE (reference sequence). After removal of 3 bases from V and 5 bases from J, the junction contained 8 bases not matched to a gene. CDR3 sequence: CASSSLGTGGQYGYTF. The DNA for the CDR3 is TGTGCCAGCAGCTCCCTCGGGACAGGGGGCCAATATGGCTACACCTTC.